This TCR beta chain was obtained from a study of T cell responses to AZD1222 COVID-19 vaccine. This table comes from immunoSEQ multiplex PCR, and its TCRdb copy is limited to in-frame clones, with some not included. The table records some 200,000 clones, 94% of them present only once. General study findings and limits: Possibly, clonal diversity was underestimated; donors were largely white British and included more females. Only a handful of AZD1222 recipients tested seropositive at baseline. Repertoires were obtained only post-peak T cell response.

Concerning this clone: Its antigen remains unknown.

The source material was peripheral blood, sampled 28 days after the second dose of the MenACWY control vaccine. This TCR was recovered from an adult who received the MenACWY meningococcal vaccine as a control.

The CDR3 spells CATRPQRAAGGTDTQYF. The CDR3 DNA reads as TGTGCCACCCGTCCACAACGCGCGGCGGGGGGCACAGATACGCAGTATTTT. V gene TRBV3-1 (or the pseudogene TRBV3-2) combines with J gene TRBJ2-3; TRBD2 aligns across 7 bases. The germline V gene has CDR1 LGHDT and CDR2 YNNKEL (reference sequence). The CDR3 spans 17 residues. Losses at the gene ends were 10 bases for V and 1 base for J; bases not matched to a gene: 17.